A single sample gave rise to the 6 T cell receptor beta chains below, sequenced in a study of cytomegalovirus exposure and HLA in healthy donors. Amplification used 60 Vbeta primers and 13 Jbeta primers. TCRdb keeps only in-frame clones here, not all; method: immunoSEQ multiplex PCR. The table shows 270,000 or so clones, with more than 80% occurring only once. The material sequenced was PBMCs. These receptors originate from a man aged 40-49 years in good health and CMV-seropositive.

The rearrangement joins TRBV7-2 to TRBJ1-5, with D unresolved. Trimming took off 5 bases at V and 0 bases at J, with 11 bases between the two ends. The V gene's germline CDR1 is SGHTA and CDR2 FQGNSA. The length of the CDR3 is 15 residues. The CDR3 region has the DNA TGTGCCAGCAGCCCACGGTCGTATAGCAATCAGCCCCAGCATTTT. Its translation is CASSPRSYSNQPQHF. Full variable domain (remainder filled in from reference TRBV7-2 and TRBJ1-5): GAGVSQSPSNKVTEKGKDVELRCDPISGHTALYWYRQSLGQGLEFLIYFQGNSAPDKSGLPSDRFSAERTGGSVSTLTIQRTQQEDSAVYLCASSPRSYSNQPQHFGDGTRLSIL.

Worth noting for this clone: At one boundary the junction diverges from the germline segment, which might be a read error. The chain links TRBV7-9 to TRBJ1-2; D gene ambiguous. Per the germline V gene, CDR1 is SEHNR and CDR2 is FQNEAQ (reference sequence). This CDR3 contains 11 residues. The CDR3 region has the DNA TGTTCCAGCAGCCCGGGCTATGGCTACACCTTC. Translation gives CSSSPGYGYTF.

V gene TRBV11-2 combines with J gene TRBJ2-1; 10 bases are shared with TRBD2. There are 19 residues in the CDR3. Trimming removed 5 bases from V and 2 bases from J; junction bases left unmatched: 15. Germline V gene sequence: CDR1 SGHAT, CDR2 FQNNGV. CDR3 nucleotides: TGTGCCAGCAGCCCCAGCTTAGCGGGGGGTCCAACCCCCTACAATGAGCAGTTCTTC. Amino acids: CASSPSLAGGPTPYNEQFF.

The chain is built from TRBV10-3 and TRBJ1-2, with a possible D match to TRBD1 (6 bases). The CDR3 contains 14 residues. Trimming removed 0 bases from V and 2 bases from J, with 7 bases in between. Germline V CDR1 and CDR2: ENHRY, SYGVKD. CDR3 coding DNA: TGTGCCATCAGTGAGTCGGGGGCCAACTATGGCTACACCTTC. Residues: CAISESGANYGYTF.

The rearrangement joins TRBV5-1 to TRBJ2-5, with 7 bases identical to TRBD1. Per germline, CDR1 SGHRS and CDR2 YFSETQ. CDR3 length: 14 amino acids. V lost 1 base and J lost 6; bases outside the gene matches: 6. CDR3 sequence reads: CASSLRQGDKTQYF. In nucleotides, the CDR3 is TGCGCCAGCAGCTTGAGGCAGGGGGATAAGACCCAGTACTTC.

The V gene is TRBV19, the J gene TRBJ2-1; D possibly corresponds to TRBD1 (5 bases). Per the germline V gene, CDR1 is LNHDA and CDR2 is SQIVND (reference sequence). The CDR3 extends over 15 amino acids. The germline V and J ends were trimmed by 5 bases and 7 bases, with 18 bases remaining between them. The CDR3 protein is CASSPEVQGPNEQFF. The DNA of the CDR3 is TGTGCCAGTAGTCCCGAGGTGCAGGGCCCGAATGAGCAGTTCTTC.